The next 22 T cell receptor beta chains were all read from a single sample in a study of shared clonotypes between healthy human individuals. The naive CD8 population came from CD45RO-negative cells selected for CCR7, without terminally differentiated effector memory CD45RA+ cells. Profiling relied on immunoSEQ multiplex PCR, and the TCRdb table lists in-frame clones only, not all of them. Among around 1,900,000 clones listed, 90% to 95% were seen once. Sequencing used naive CD8+ T cells from PBMCs. The receptors derive from a man younger than 35 in good health. Some clones in this sample may be carry-over from other donors' samples.

The chain has TRBV13 and TRBJ2-7, with D perhaps matching TRBD1 or TRBD2 (5 bases each). The CDR3 is made up of 14 amino acids. CDR1 and CDR2 (germline): PRHDT, FYEKMQ (reference sequence). V lost 5 bases and J 4 bases, leaving 15 bases between the germline ends. The CDR3, as DNA: TGTGCCAGCAGCAACCGGGACGGAATATACGAGCAGTACTTC. Residues: CASSNRDGIYEQYF.

This clone has only one observation. The chain has TRBV18 and TRBJ1-4, with D possibly matching TRBD1 (5 bases). Trimming removed 4 bases at V and 3 bases at J, with 15 bases between. Per germline, CDR1 KGHSH and CDR2 LQKENI. CDR3 length equals 16 residues. As DNA, the CDR3 is TGTGCCAGCTCACAGCCCGACTCGGGGGCTAATGAAAAACTGTTTTTT. It specifies CASSQPDSGANEKLFF.

The chain combines TRBV4-1 with TRBJ2-2, with 7 positions matching TRBD2. The length of the CDR3 is 18 residues. Germline values: CDR1 MGHRA, CDR2 YSYEKL. The junction had 14 bases not matched to a gene; V was cut back by 6 bases and J by 1 base. The CDR3 coding sequence is TGCGCCAGCAGACCAAGATTGACAAGCGGGATGAACACCGGGGAGCTGTTTTTT. Translated: CASRPRLTSGMNTGELFF.

The chain uses TRBV27 and TRBJ1-5, with 7 bases lining up with TRBD1. The junction had 14 bases not matched to a gene; V was cut back by 6 bases and J by 0 bases. The germline V gene has CDR1 MNHEY and CDR2 SMNVEV (reference sequence). The CDR3 totals 18 residues. CDR3 bases: TGTGCCAGCAGGCCAGGGGGGGTCTTCGTTTATAGCAATCAGCCCCAGCATTTT. Amino acids: CASRPGGVFVYSNQPQHF.

This clone was observed a handful of times. Other DNA sequences from this sample encode an identical CDR3 as well. The chain combines TRBV28 with TRBJ1-1; maybe TRBD1 (6 bases). V lost 5 bases to trimming and J lost 1 base, with 11 bases between them. The CDR3 consists of 14 residues. Germline values: CDR1 MDHEN, CDR2 SYDVKM. CDR3 bases: TGTGCCAGCAGTCCGGCAGGGGAGAACACTGAAGCTTTCTTT. This codes for CASSPAGENTEAFF.

The CDR3, as DNA: TGTGCCACCCGAAAGAGCGCCGGGGAGCTGTTTTTT. This codes for CATRKSAGELFF. J is TRBJ2-2 and V is TRBV15; D gene uncertain. The V gene's germline CDR1 is LNHNV and CDR2 YYDKDF (reference sequence). Between the trimmed V and J ends, which lost 8 bases and 6 bases, there was a span of 10 bases. There are 12 residues in the CDR3.

Worth noting for this clone: This same CDR3 is encoded by further DNA sequences in the sample. This chain links TRBV7-9 with TRBJ2-7, with 9 bases identical to TRBD1. The CDR3 loop spans 14 amino acids. The V gene's germline CDR1 is SEHNR and CDR2 FQNEAQ (reference sequence). V was clipped by 1 base and J by 4 bases; unmatched bases: 2. Written as DNA, the CDR3 is TGTGCCAGCAGCTTAGGTGGACAGGGGTACGAGCAGTACTTC. The encoded protein is CASSLGGQGYEQYF.

The rearrangement uses TRBV30 and TRBJ2-2, with D unclear. The CDR3 loop spans 13 amino acids. CDR1 and CDR2 from the germline V gene are GTSNPN and SVGIG (reference sequence). The V end was cut by 0 bases, the J end by 7 bases, with 9 bases between. Here the CDR3 reads CAWSVLGNGELFF. In DNA, the CDR3 is TGTGCCTGGAGTGTACTGGGCAACGGGGAGCTGTTTTTT.

The CDR3 here is CASSFSSGRAFYEQYF. CDR3 coding DNA: TGTGCCAGCAGTTTTTCCAGCGGGAGAGCTTTTTACGAGCAGTACTTC. The J gene is TRBJ2-7, the V gene TRBV27; 8 positions match TRBD2. Germline V gene data show CDR1 as MNHEY and CDR2 as SMNVEV (reference sequence). The J segment lost 4 bases and the V segment lost 3 bases, leaving 11 bases of the junction unmatched. The CDR3 covers 16 residues.

This sequence joins TRBV9 and TRBJ2-1, with TRBD1 matching 8 bases. Germline V lookup: CDR1 SGDLS, CDR2 YYNGEE. J was trimmed by 7 bases and V by 3 bases; bases with no gene match: 9. CDR3 length: 15 residues. DNA for the CDR3: TGTGCCAGCAGCGCACTCGGACAGGGCGGAAATGAGCAGTTCTTC. Its translation: CASSALGQGGNEQFF.

In its sample, this clone was seen once. V gene TRBV5-6 combines with J gene TRBJ1-1, with 12 bases fitting TRBD1. This CDR3 has 15 residues. Per germline, CDR1 SGHDT and CDR2 YYEEEE. V lost 4 bases to trimming and J lost 3 bases; unmatched junction nucleotides: 4. The CDR3 protein is CASSPGTGGDTEAFF. The DNA of the CDR3 is TGTGCCAGCAGCCCAGGGACAGGGGGCGACACTGAAGCTTTCTTT.

V usage is TRBV10-3 and J usage is TRBJ2-7, with 9 bases that match TRBD1. Germline lookup yields CDR1 ENHRY and CDR2 SYGVKD. The CDR3 has 15 residues. After removal of 3 bases from V and 2 bases from J, the junction contained 5 bases not matched to a gene. The CDR3 loop is CAISEGTGGPYEQYF. Written as DNA, the CDR3 is TGTGCCATCAGTGAAGGAACAGGGGGCCCCTACGAGCAGTACTTC.

Note on this clone: The limits of the CDR3 on the DNA are not certain, so only TCRdb's listed CDR3 is given. V usage is TRBV29-1 and J usage is TRBJ2-3; the table's D gene call, TRBD2, was not cross checked with the DNA. Germline CDR1 reads SQVTM; CDR2 reads ANQGSEA. Both ends counted, the CDR3 spans 16 residues. This CDR3 is CSVARGTSEGDRYAVF.

The gene calls are TRBV7-9 and TRBJ2-7; 8 positions agree with TRBD1. Per germline, CDR1 SEHNR and CDR2 FQNEAQ (reference sequence). V trimming: 6 bases; J trimming: 6 bases; junction bases outside the gene matches: 4. The CDR3 is 12 residues long. CDR3 sequence: CASRSTGGEQYF. CDR3 coding DNA: TGTGCCAGCAGATCCACAGGGGGCGAGCAGTACTTC.

The genes are TRBV29-1 and TRBJ2-7, with D possibly being TRBD2 (6 bases). Germline V gene lookup returns CDR1 SQVTM and CDR2 ANQGSEA. V lost 4 bases to trimming and J lost 7 bases, with 23 bases between them. The CDR3 consists of 15 residues. Written as DNA, the CDR3 is TGCAGCGTTGGGTTGTACACCGGGAGTGTAAGGGAGCAGTACTTC. Translating it yields CSVGLYTGSVREQYF.

The chain couples TRBV27 to TRBJ1-2; 9 positions match TRBD1. Germline V CDR1 and CDR2: MNHEY, SMNVEV (reference sequence). This CDR3 contains 14 residues. Trimming at V came to 2 bases and at J to 6 bases, leaving 4 bases not matched to a gene. CDR3 in amino acids: CASSLVTGGNGYTF. CDR3 sequence (DNA): TGTGCCAGCAGTTTAGTGACAGGGGGGAATGGCTACACCTTC.

CDR3 nucleotides: TGTGCTAGTGGTTTGGTAAACGGGGACAGGCCGAACACCGGGGAGCTGTTTTTT. Protein product: CASGLVNGDRPNTGELFF. V gene TRBV12-5 combines with J gene TRBJ2-2; 8 nucleotides agree with TRBD1. This CDR3 has 18 amino acids. Germline CDR1 LGHNT, CDR2 FRNRAP. Trimming cost V 0 bases and J 0 bases; bases outside gene matches: 6. Full variable domain (rest looked up from reference TRBV12-5 and TRBJ2-2): DARVTQTPRHKVTEMGQEVTMRCQPILGHNTVFWYRQTMMQGLELLAYFRNRAPLDDSGMPKDRFSAEMPDATLATLKIQPSEPRDSAVYFCASGLVNGDRPNTGELFFGEGSRLTVL.

The chain is built from TRBV28 and TRBJ1-5, with no clear D. Germline V gives CDR1 MDHEN, CDR2 SYDVKM. The CDR3 contains 16 residues. Trimming left V 4 bases short and J 2 bases short, with 15 bases between. In nucleotides, the CDR3 is TGTGCCAGCAGTTCCCGGACGGGGATACGCAATCAGCCCCAGCATTTT. Amino acid sequence: CASSSRTGIRNQPQHF.

The V gene is TRBV28, the J gene TRBJ2-7, with no clear D. The CDR3 runs to 12 residues. Germline V gives CDR1 MDHEN, CDR2 SYDVKM. Between the trimmed V and J ends, which lost 3 bases and 6 bases, there was a span of 9 bases. The chain's CDR3 is CASSFGRREQYF. For the CDR3, the DNA is TGTGCCAGCAGTTTTGGCAGACGCGAGCAGTACTTC.

The chain recombines TRBV6-5 with TRBJ2-7, with D possibly TRBD2 on 5 matching bases. The ends were cut back, 0 bases at V and 4 bases at J, with 10 bases in the middle. The CDR3 loop spans 14 amino acids. Germline CDR1 is MNHEY and CDR2 is SVGAGI. The CDR3: CASSYSEEEYEQYF. CDR3 in DNA: TGTGCCAGCAGTTACTCAGAGGAGGAATACGAGCAGTACTTC.

The chain carries TRBV5-5 and TRBJ2-2, with TRBD1 as a possible D gene (6 bases). The germline V and J ends were trimmed by 6 bases and 0 bases, with 12 bases remaining between them. Looked up from germline, CDR1 is SGHKS and CDR2 is YYEKEE (reference sequence). CDR3 length: 15 amino acids. Here the CDR3 reads CASNTGTSNTGELFF. The DNA of the CDR3 is TGTGCCAGCAATACCGGGACATCGAACACCGGGGAGCTGTTTTTT.

For the CDR3, the DNA is TGTGCCAGCAGCCACTGGACAGGGTTAACTGAAGCTTTCTTT. This encodes CASSHWTGLTEAFF. The V and J genes are TRBV5-8 and TRBJ1-1; 8 bases map to TRBD1. Germline assignment: CDR1 SGHTS and CDR2 YDEGEE. Trimming cost V 4 bases and J 5 bases; bases outside gene matches: 7. The CDR3 loop spans 14 amino acids.